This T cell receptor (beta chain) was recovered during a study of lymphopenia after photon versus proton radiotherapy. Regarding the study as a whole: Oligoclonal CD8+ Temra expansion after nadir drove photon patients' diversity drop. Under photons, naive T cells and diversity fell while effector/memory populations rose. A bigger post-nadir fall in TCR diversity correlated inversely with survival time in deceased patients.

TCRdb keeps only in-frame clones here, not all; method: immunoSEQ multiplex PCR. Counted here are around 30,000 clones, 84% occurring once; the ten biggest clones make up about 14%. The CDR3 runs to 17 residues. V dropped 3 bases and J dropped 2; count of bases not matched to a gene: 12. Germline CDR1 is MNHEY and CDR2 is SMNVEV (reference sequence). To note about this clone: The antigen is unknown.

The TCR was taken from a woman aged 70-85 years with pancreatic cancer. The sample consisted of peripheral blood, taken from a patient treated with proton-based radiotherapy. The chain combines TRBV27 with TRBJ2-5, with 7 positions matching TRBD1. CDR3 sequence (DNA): TGTGCCAGCAGTTTCGGGATCGGGACAGCCAAGCAAGAGACCCAGTACTTC. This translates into CASSFGIGTAKQETQYF.